The clone carrying this T cell receptor (beta chain) has only a few counts. Its antigen remains unidentified. This sample was taken from a study of T-cell memory formation after mild COVID-19. About the study: TCR clusters largely stayed donor specific.

Study findings and constraints: There were some responding clones in pre-infection memory, which suggested that cross-reactive memory had joined. Clones that contracted from day 15 to 85 were balanced CD4/CD8, while later expanders leaned CD4+.

UMIs and sample barcodes were carried by the TCR alpha and TCR beta cDNA libraries that 5'RACE produced using constant-segment primers. TCRdb reprocessed the 5' RACE reads via MiXCR and lists one record per CDR3 protein. This sample has roughly 170,000 distinct CDR3 sequences, with around 20% found just once. The clonotype comes from a man aged 18 to 30 who had mild COVID-19 (a few samples of this study predate the infection). Cell type and time point are not known. The specimen sequenced was PBMCs or a T cell subset sorted from them (not recorded which).

This chain's CDR3 is CSARHSGANVLTF. The CDR3 DNA reads as TGCAGTGCTAGACACTCTGGGGCCAACGTCCTGACTTTC. The J gene is TRBJ2-6, the V gene TRBV20-1; D remains unclear. The CDR3 is 13 residues long. Trimming removed 2 bases from V and 0 bases from J, with 2 bases in between. Germline-derived CDR1 and CDR2 are DFQATT and SNEGSKA (reference sequence).